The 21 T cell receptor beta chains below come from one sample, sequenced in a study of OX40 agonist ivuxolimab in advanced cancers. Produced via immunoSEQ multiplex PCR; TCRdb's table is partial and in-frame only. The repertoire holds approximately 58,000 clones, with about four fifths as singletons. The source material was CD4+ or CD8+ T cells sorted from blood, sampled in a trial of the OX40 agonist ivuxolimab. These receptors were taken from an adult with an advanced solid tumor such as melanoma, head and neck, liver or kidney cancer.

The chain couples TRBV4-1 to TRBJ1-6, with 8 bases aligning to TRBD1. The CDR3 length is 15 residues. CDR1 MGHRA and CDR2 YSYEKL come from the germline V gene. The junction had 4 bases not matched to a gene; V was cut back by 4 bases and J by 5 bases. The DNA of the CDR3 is TGCGCCAGCAGCCCTAGGGACAGGAATAATTCACCCCTCCACTTT. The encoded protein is CASSPRDRNNSPLHF.

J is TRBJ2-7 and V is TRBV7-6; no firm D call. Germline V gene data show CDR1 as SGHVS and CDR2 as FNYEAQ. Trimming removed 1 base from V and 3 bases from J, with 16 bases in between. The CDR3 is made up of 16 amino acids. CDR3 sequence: CASSLGDEHTYYEQYF. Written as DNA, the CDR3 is TGTGCCAGCAGCTTAGGCGACGAACACACGTACTACGAGCAGTACTTC.

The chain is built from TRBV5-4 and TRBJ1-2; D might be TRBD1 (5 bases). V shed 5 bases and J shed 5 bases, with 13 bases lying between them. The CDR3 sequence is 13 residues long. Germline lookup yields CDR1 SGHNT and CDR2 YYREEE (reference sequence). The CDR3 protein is CASRPRGRYGYTF. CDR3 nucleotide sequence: TGTGCCAGCAGGCCTAGGGGCCGGTATGGCTACACCTTC.

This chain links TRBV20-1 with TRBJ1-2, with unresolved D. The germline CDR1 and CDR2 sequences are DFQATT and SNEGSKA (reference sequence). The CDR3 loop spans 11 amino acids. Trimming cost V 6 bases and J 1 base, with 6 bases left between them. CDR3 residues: CSATDNYGYTF. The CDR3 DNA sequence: TGCAGTGCAACTGATAACTATGGCTACACCTTC.

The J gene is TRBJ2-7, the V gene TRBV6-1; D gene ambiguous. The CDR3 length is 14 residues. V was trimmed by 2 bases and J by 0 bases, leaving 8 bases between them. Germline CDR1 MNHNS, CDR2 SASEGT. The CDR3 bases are TGTGCCAGCAGTGAACAGGTGAGCTCCTACGAGCAGTACTTC. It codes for CASSEQVSSYEQYF.

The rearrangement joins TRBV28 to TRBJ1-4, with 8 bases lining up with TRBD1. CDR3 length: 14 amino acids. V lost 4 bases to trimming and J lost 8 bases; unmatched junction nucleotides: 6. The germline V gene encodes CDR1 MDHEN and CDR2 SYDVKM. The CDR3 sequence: CASSSGQGREKLFF. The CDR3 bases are TGTGCCAGCAGTTCCGGACAGGGAAGGGAAAAACTGTTTTTT.

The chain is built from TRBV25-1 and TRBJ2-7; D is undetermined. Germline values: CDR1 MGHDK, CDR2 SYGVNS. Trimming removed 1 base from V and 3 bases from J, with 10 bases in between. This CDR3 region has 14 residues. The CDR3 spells CASSESGYSYEQYF. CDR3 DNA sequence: TGTGCCAGCAGTGAATCTGGGTACAGCTACGAGCAGTACTTC.

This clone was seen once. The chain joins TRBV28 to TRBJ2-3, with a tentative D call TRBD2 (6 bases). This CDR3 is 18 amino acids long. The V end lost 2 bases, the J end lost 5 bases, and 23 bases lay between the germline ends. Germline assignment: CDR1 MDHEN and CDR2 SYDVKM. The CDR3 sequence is CASSLPRGWREEKDTQYF. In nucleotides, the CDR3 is TGTGCCAGCAGTTTACCCCGGGGGTGGCGGGAAGAGAAAGATACGCAGTATTTT.

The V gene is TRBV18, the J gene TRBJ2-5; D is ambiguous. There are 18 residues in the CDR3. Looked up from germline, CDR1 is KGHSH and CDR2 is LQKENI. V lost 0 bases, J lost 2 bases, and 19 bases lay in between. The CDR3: CASSPPSRLGWRQETQYF. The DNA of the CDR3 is TGTGCCAGCTCACCACCGAGCAGGCTAGGGTGGAGACAAGAGACCCAGTACTTC.

The CDR3 DNA sequence: TGTGCCAGCAGCCACTTTAGAGAGACCCAGTACTTC. Encoded protein: CASSHFRETQYF. The rearrangement uses TRBV14 and TRBJ2-5, with no clear D. Between the trimmed V and J ends, which lost 3 bases and 4 bases, there was a span of 6 bases. This CDR3 has 12 residues. The V gene's germline CDR1 is SGHDN and CDR2 FVKESK.

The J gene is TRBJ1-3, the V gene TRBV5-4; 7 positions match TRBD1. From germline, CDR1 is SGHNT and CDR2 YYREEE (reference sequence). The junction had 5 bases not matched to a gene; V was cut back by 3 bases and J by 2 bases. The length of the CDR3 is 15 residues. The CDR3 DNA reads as TGTGCCAGCAGCTCGGGGGGGACAGCTGGAAACACCATATATTTT. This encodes CASSSGGTAGNTIYF.

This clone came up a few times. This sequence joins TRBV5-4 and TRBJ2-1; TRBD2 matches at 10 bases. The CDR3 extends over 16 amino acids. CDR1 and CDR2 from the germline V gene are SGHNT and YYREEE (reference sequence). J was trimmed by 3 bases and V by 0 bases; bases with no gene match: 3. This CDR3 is CASSLGPSGSYNEQFF. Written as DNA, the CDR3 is TGTGCCAGCAGCTTGGGACCTAGCGGGAGCTACAATGAGCAGTTCTTC. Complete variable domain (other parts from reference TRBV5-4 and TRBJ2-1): ETGVTQSPTHLIKTRGQQVTLRCSSQSGHNTVSWYQQALGQGPQFIFQYYREEENGRGNFPPRFSGLQFPNYSSELNVNALELDDSALYLCASSLGPSGSYNEQFFGPGTRLTVL.

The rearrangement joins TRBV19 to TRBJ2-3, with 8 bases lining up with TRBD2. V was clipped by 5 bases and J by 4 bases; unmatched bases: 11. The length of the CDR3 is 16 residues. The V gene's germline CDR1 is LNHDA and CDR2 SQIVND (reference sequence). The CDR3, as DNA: TGTGCCAGTAGTCCGCTTGGGCGGGAGGAAGCAGATACGCAGTATTTT. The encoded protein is CASSPLGREEADTQYF.

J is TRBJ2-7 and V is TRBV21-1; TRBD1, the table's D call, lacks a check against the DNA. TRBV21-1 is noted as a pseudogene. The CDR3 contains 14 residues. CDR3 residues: CASVHREMDYEQYF. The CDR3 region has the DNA TGTGCCAGCGTTCACAGGGAAATGGACTACGAGCAGTACTTC.

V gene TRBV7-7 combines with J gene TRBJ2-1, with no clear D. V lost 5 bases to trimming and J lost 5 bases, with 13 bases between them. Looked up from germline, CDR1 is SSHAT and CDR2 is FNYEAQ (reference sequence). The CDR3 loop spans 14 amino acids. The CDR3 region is CASSPTRGNNEQFF. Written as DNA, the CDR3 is TGTGCCAGCAGCCCAACACGTGGTAACAATGAGCAGTTCTTC.

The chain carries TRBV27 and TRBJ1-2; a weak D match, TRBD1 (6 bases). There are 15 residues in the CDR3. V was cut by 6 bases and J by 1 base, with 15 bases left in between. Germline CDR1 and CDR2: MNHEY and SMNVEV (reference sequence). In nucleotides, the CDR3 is TGTGCCAGCAGACGGACAGAGGGATTTAACTATGGCTACACCTTC. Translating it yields CASRRTEGFNYGYTF.

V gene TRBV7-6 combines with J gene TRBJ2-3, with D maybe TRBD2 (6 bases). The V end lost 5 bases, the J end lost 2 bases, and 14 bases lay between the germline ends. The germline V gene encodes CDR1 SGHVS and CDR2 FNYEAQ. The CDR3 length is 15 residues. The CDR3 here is CASSRSGWPTDTQYF. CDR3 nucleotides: TGTGCCAGCAGCCGGAGCGGGTGGCCCACAGATACGCAGTATTTT. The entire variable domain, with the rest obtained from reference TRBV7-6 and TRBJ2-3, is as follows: GAGVSQSPRYKVTKRGQDVALRCDPISGHVSLYWYRQALGQGPEFLTYFNYEAQQDKSGLPNDRFSAERPEGSISTLTIQRTEQRDSAMYRCASSRSGWPTDTQYFGPGTRLTVL.

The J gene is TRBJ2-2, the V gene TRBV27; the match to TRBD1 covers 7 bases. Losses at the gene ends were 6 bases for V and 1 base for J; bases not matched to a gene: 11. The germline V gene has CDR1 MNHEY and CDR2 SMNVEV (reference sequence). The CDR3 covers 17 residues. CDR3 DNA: TGTGCCAGCAGCCCCGATAAGACAGGGATGAACACCGGGGAGCTGTTTTTT. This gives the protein CASSPDKTGMNTGELFF.

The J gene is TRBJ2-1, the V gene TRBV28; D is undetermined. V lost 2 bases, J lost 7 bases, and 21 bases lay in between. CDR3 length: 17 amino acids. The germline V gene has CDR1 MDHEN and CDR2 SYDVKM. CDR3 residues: CASSLIYRSLRANEQFF. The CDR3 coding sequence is TGTGCCAGCAGTTTAATCTATAGGTCCCTCCGGGCGAATGAGCAGTTCTTC.

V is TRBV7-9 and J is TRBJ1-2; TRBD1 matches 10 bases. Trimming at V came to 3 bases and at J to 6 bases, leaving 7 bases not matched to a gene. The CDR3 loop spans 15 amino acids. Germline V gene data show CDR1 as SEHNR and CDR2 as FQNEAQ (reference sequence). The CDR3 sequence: CASSFSDRGTNGYTF. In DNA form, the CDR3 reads TGTGCCAGCAGCTTCTCGGACAGGGGGACCAATGGCTACACCTTC.

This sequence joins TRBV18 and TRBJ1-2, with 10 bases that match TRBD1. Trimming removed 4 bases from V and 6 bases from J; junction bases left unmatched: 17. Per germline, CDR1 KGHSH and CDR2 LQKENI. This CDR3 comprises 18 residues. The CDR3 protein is CASSQASGDRGSKDGYTF. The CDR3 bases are TGTGCCAGCTCACAGGCGTCCGGGGACAGGGGTAGTAAGGATGGCTACACCTTC.